These T cell receptor beta chains were read from a single sample in a study of T cell responses to AZD1222 COVID-19 vaccine. Produced via immunoSEQ multiplex PCR; TCRdb's table is partial and in-frame only. Altogether 100,000 to 120,000 clones are present, approximately 89% being singletons, with the ten largest covering 3% to 3.5%. The sample in question was peripheral blood, obtained on day 0 of MenACWY control vaccination. The receptors originated from an adult in good health. CDR3s include the opening cysteine and the closing phenylalanine or tryptophan. A D gene is named only where the DNA matches it firmly. Size values are once, few and many counts, or a class for expanded clones, and some rows have none.

TRBV7-2	TRBD2	TRBJ2-3	.	CASSPFRGTSGTDTQYF	TGTGCCAGCAGCCCCTTCCGAGGGACTAGCGGCACAGATACGCAGTATTTT
TRBV5-1	TRBD1	TRBJ2-5	.	CASSLAGTGGYETQYF	TGCGCCAGCAGCTTGGCCGGGACAGGGGGCTACGAGACCCAGTACTTC
TRBV5-5	.	TRBJ1-2	.	CASSPDRDYGYTF	TGTGCCAGCAGCCCGGACAGAGACTATGGCTACACCTTC
TRBV3-1/TRBV3-2	.	TRBJ2-7	.	CASSQDSTGYSYEQYF	TGTGCCAGCAGCCAAGATAGTACGGGGTATTCCTACGAGCAGTACTTC
TRBV11-3	.	TRBJ2-1	.	CASSSRSGNEQFF	TGTGCCAGCAGCTCTCGTAGCGGAAATGAGCAGTTCTTC
TRBV9	.	TRBJ1-2	.	CASSRAGNNYGYTF	TGTGCCAGCAGTCGGGCAGGGAATAACTATGGCTACACCTTC
TRBV7-8	.	TRBJ2-3	.	CASSLAPGVSTDTQYF	TGTGCCAGCAGCTTAGCGCCGGGAGTTAGCACAGATACGCAGTATTTT
TRBV11-2	.	TRBJ2-1	.	CASSPPGDNEQFF	TGTGCCAGCAGCCCCCCGGGGGACAATGAGCAGTTCTTC
TRBV7-2	.	TRBJ1-2	.	CASSANRGRQGYTF	TGTGCCAGCAGCGCCAATCGCGGCAGGCAAGGCTACACCTTC
TRBV3-1/TRBV3-2	.	TRBJ2-7	few	CASSHPGLRGEQYF	TGTGCCAGCAGCCACCCGGGACTGCGAGGGGAGCAGTACTTC
TRBV7-2	.	TRBJ2-7	.	CASSFWGSEQYF	TGTGCCAGCAGCTTTTGGGGCTCCGAGCAGTACTTC
TRBV18	.	TRBJ1-4	.	CASSSGSSTNEKLFF	TGTGCCAGCTCATCTGGCAGTTCAACTAATGAAAAACTGTTTTTT
TRBV4-1	TRBD2	TRBJ2-7	.	CASSRPTGTTHSYEQYF	TGCGCCAGCAGCCGGCCAACCGGGACTACCCACTCCTACGAGCAGTACTTC
TRBV2	.	TRBJ1-2	.	CASTSRREAYGYTF	TGTGCCAGCACCTCAAGGAGGGAGGCCTATGGCTACACCTTC
TRBV7-2	.	TRBJ1-3	.	CASSFNRVAGNTIYF	TGTGCCAGCAGCTTCAACAGGGTCGCAGGAAACACCATATATTTT
TRBV10-2	.	TRBJ1-1	.	CASREGQGDTEAFF	TGCGCCAGCAGGGAGGGACAAGGAGACACTGAAGCTTTCTTT
TRBV7-3	.	TRBJ1-1	.	CASSLGVENTEAFF	TGTGCCAGCAGCTTAGGGGTCGAAAACACTGAAGCTTTCTTT
TRBV28	.	TRBJ1-2	.	CASSLRLRDGYTF	TGTGCCAGCAGTTTGCGGCTTAGGGATGGCTACACCTTC
TRBV10-2	TRBD1	TRBJ2-2	.	CASTEDRVSSAGELFF	TGCGCCAGCACCGAGGACAGGGTTAGTTCCGCCGGGGAGCTGTTTTTT
TRBV10-1	.	TRBJ2-7	.	CASSAGGSYEQYF	TGCGCCAGCAGTGCTGGGGGATCCTACGAGCAGTACTTC
TRBV4-2	.	TRBJ1-6	.	CASSQGPVLSGNNSPLHF	TGTGCCAGCAGCCAAGGGCCAGTGCTTTCCGGGAATAATTCACCCCTCCACTTT
TRBV6-2/TRBV6-3	TRBD1	TRBJ2-7	.	CASSSTKIRDRGTYEQYF	TGTGCCAGCAGTTCTACTAAGATAAGGGACAGGGGGACCTACGAGCAGTACTTC
TRBV18	.	TRBJ1-5	.	CASSPPPYRGNYSNQPQHF	TGTGCCAGCTCACCACCCCCCTACCGGGGTAATTATAGCAATCAGCCCCAGCATTTT
TRBV9	.	TRBJ1-2	.	CASSVGGGTAGYTF	TGTGCCAGCAGCGTAGGCGGGGGCACGGCCGGCTACACCTTC
TRBV10-3	.	TRBJ1-1	.	CAISESGARGTEAFF	TGTGCCATCAGTGAGTCAGGGGCCCGTGGCACTGAAGCTTTCTTT
TRBV4-2	TRBD1	TRBJ2-1	.	CASSPGQGTYNEQFF	TGTGCCAGCAGCCCCGGACAGGGTACGTACAATGAGCAGTTCTTC
TRBV10-3	.	TRBJ1-6	.	CAISVGPGDNSPLHF	TGTGCCATCAGTGTCGGTCCGGGGGATAATTCACCCCTCCACTTT
TRBV5-1	TRBD2	TRBJ2-7	.	CASSLTSTYEQYF	TGCGCCAGCAGCCTGACTAGCACCTACGAGCAGTACTTC
TRBV5-4	TRBD2	TRBJ2-5	few	CASSVLAGRDQETQYF	TGTGCCAGCAGCGTTTTAGCGGGGAGAGACCAAGAGACCCAGTACTTC
TRBV5-4	.	TRBJ1-3	.	CASSPDSSGNTIYF	TGTGCCAGCAGCCCGGACAGCTCTGGAAACACCATATATTTT
TRBV5-4	.	TRBJ2-3	.	CASSLAGTGTDTQYF	TGTGCCAGCAGCTTGGCAGGGACCGGCACAGATACGCAGTATTTT
TRBV3-1/TRBV3-2	TRBD1	TRBJ1-2	once	CASSQKGTVGGYTF	TGTGCCAGCAGCCAAAAAGGGACAGTAGGTGGCTACACCTTC
TRBV7-2	TRBD2	TRBJ2-3	.	CASSLAASGGGFTDTQYF	TGTGCCAGCAGCTTAGCGGCTAGCGGGGGGGGTTTTACAGATACGCAGTATTTT
TRBV7-7	.	TRBJ2-7	.	CASSLGGTSYEQYF	TGTGCTAGCAGCTTAGGGGGGACTTCCTACGAGCAGTACTTC
TRBV5-4	.	TRBJ1-6	.	CASSLGTYNSPLHF	TGTGCCAGCAGCTTGGGAACCTATAATTCACCCCTCCACTTT
TRBV24-1	TRBD1	TRBJ2-7	.	CATSDTGGYEQYF	TGTGCCACCAGTGATACAGGGGGTTACGAGCAGTACTTC
TRBV18	.	TRBJ1-5	.	CASSPGSENQPQHF	TGTGCCAGCTCACCAGGGTCGGAAAATCAGCCCCAGCATTTT
TRBV7-9	.	TRBJ1-2	.	CASSQGGGNYGYTF	TGTGCCAGCTCCCAAGGGGGGGGCAACTATGGCTACACCTTC
TRBV6-5	TRBD1	TRBJ1-1	.	CASSLRGGNTEAFF	TGTGCCAGCAGCCTCAGGGGGGGGAACACTGAAGCTTTCTTT
TRBV5-1	.	TRBJ2-2	.	CASRLGGAGNTGELFF	TGCGCCAGCAGGTTGGGGGGAGCAGGGAACACCGGGGAGCTGTTTTTT
TRBV3-1/TRBV3-2	TRBD1	TRBJ1-4	.	CASREGQRNEKLFF	TGTGCCAGCAGGGAGGGACAGAGGAATGAAAAACTGTTTTTT
TRBV7-9	.	TRBJ2-7	.	CASSTPGTRGSVLPSYEQYF	TGTGCCAGCAGCACCCCGGGAACGCGAGGGTCCGTCCTCCCTTCCTACGAGCAGTACTTC
TRBV10-3	TRBD1	TRBJ1-1	.	CASSGGGNTEAFF	TGTGCCTCTTCAGGGGGCGGGAACACTGAAGCTTTCTTT
TRBV13	TRBD1	TRBJ1-6	.	CASSTTGYNSPLHF	TGTGCCAGCAGCACGACAGGGTATAATTCACCCCTCCACTTT
TRBV6-2/TRBV6-3	TRBD1	TRBJ2-1	.	CASSWGQGEDEQFF	TGTGCCAGCAGTTGGGGGCAGGGGGAAGATGAGCAGTTCTTC
TRBV11-2	TRBD1	TRBJ2-7	once	CASSKFIETGGINEQYF	TGTGCCAGCAGCAAGTTCATCGAGACAGGGGGGATCAACGAGCAGTACTTC
TRBV2	.	TRBJ2-1	.	CASTLIGPYSYNEQFF	TGTGCCAGCACTCTGATTGGACCCTACTCCTACAATGAGCAGTTCTTC
TRBV28	.	TRBJ2-7	few	CASSPRSLRGEQYF	TGTGCCAGCAGTCCACGCTCTCTTAGGGGCGAGCAGTACTTC
TRBV7-6	.	TRBJ2-7	.	CASSRDRAYEQYF	TGTGCCAGCAGCCGGGACCGAGCCTACGAGCAGTACTTC
TRBV6-5	.	TRBJ1-5	few	CASSYGGYQPQHF	TGTGCCAGCAGTTACGGAGGGTATCAGCCCCAGCATTTT
TRBV6-5	.	TRBJ1-2	.	CASSYSNGAFNYGYTF	TGTGCCAGCAGTTACTCGAACGGAGCCTTTAACTATGGCTACACCTTC